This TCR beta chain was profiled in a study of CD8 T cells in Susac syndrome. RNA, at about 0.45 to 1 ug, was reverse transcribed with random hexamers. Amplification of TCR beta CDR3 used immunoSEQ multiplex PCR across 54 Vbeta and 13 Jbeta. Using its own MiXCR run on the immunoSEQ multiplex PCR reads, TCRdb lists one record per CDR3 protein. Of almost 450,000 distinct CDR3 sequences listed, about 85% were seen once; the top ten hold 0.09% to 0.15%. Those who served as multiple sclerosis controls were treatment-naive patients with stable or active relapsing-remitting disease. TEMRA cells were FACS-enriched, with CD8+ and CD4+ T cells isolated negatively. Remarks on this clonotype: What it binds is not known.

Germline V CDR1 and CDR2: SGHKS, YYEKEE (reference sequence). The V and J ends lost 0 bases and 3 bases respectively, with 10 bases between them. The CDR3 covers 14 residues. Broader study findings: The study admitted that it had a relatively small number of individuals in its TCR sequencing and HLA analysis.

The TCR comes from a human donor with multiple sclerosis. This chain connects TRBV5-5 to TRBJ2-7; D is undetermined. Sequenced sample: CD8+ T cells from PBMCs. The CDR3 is CASSLVGAYYEQYF. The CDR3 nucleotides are TGTGCCAGCAGCTTGGTAGGAGCCTACTACGAGCAGTACTTC.